This TCR beta chain was retrieved from a study of T-cell reconstitution after alpha-beta-depleted transplantation in children. Preparation of the TCRbeta library used unique molecular identifiers. TCRdb re-called the PCR reads with MiXCR, one entry per CDR3 protein. The sample has 600,000 to 800,000 distinct CDR3 sequences, under 15% seen once. The table lists this clonotype with many counts. The antigen is unknown. V was cut by 2 bases and J by 9 bases, with 21 bases left in between. Looked up from germline, CDR1 is SGHRS and CDR2 is YFSETQ. The length of the CDR3 is 16 residues. Findings and limits, study-wide: In patients about two months after transplant, alpha-beta T cells reportedly arose from several hundred expanded graft clones. Some patients' high day-60 TCRbeta diversity was attributed to recipient cells surviving conditioning. At one year after transplant, newly produced T cells mostly accounted for T-cell counts and diversity.

V is TRBV5-1 and J is TRBJ2-1, with a weak D call TRBD2 (6 bases). The sequence came from a girl aged 2-9 years with congenital amegakaryocytic thrombocytopenia, due to receive a stem cell transplant. Specimen: PBMCs, collected before TCRalphabeta/CD19-depleted stem cell transplant. The CDR3 bases are TGCGCCAGCAGCTTCCCCCGGGACTTCGCCCGCGGTGAGCAGTTCTTC. Protein: CASSFPRDFARGEQFF.